Sequencing of this T cell receptor (beta chain) was carried out in a study of graft-versus-host responses after intestinal transplantation. Method: immunoSEQ multiplex PCR; TCRdb's copy keeps in-frame clones and lacks some. The repertoire holds just under 65,000 clones, with approximately 91% as singletons. In the case of this clone: The antigen is undetermined.

Study outcomes and limitations: Levels of circulating GvH clones at their peak were associated with early post-transplant HvG declines.

This TCR was recovered from a human donor who was the organ donor for an intestinal transplant. Sequencing was performed on unstimulated CD8+ T cells sorted from spleen or lymph node cells, taken before transplant.

CDR3 DNA sequence: TGTGCCAGCAGACTCATGGTTTCCCCCGGGGGTACGCAGTATTTT. Amino acid sequence: CASRLMVSPGGTQYF. The chain has TRBV7-2 and TRBJ2-3; a possible D gene is TRBD2 (6 bases). CDR3 length: 15 residues. Germline loops: CDR1 SGHTA, CDR2 FQGNSA. V lost 6 bases, J lost 8 bases, and 21 bases lay in between.